These 15 T cell receptor beta chains were sequenced from one sample in a study of cytomegalovirus exposure and HLA in healthy donors. The PCR contained 60 Vbeta and 13 Jbeta primers. Sequenced by immunoSEQ multiplex PCR; TCRdb stores in-frame clones only, minus some. The sample lists about 170,000 clones; roughly 84% were seen once. Sequenced material: PBMCs. The receptor source for this set is a male donor in good health and CMV-seronegative.

This chain's CDR3 is CASGSGGVAGELFF. The CDR3 region has the DNA TGTGCCAGCGGGAGCGGGGGAGTAGCCGGGGAGCTGTTTTTT. The chain carries TRBV28 and TRBJ2-2; TRBD2 matches 8 bases. The CDR3 covers 14 residues. From germline, CDR1 is MDHEN and CDR2 SYDVKM. After removal of 8 bases from V and 6 bases from J, the junction contained 8 bases not matched to a gene.

The chain has TRBV27 and TRBJ1-5; a weak D match, TRBD1 (5 bases). Trimming removed 3 bases at V and 3 bases at J, with 18 bases between. CDR3 length: 17 residues. Germline assignment: CDR1 MNHEY and CDR2 SMNVEV (reference sequence). CDR3 DNA sequence: TGTGCCAGCAGTTTCGGTGGGGCCAGTTTTCTCAATCAGCCCCAGCATTTT. Its translation: CASSFGGASFLNQPQHF.

This clone was observed a few times. A read error may produce the germline difference seen at one junction end. The DNA of the CDR3 is TGTTCCAGCAGCTTAGGGACAGTCGAAGCTTTCTTT. Protein: CSSSLGTVEAFF. The rearrangement links TRBV7-9 to TRBJ1-1, with TRBD1 identical over 7 bases. Germline loops: CDR1 SEHNR, CDR2 FQNEAQ (reference sequence). The length of the CDR3 is 12 residues.

V is TRBV30 and J is TRBJ2-4; tentative D call: TRBD1 (5 bases). This CDR3 is built from 13 residues. Germline loops: CDR1 GTSNPN, CDR2 SVGIG (reference sequence). V lost 7 bases to trimming and J lost 5 bases, with 15 bases between them. The CDR3 spells CAFKPGKENIQYF. In nucleotides, the CDR3 is TGTGCCTTCAAGCCAGGGAAGGAAAACATTCAGTACTTC.

V is TRBV5-1 and J is TRBJ2-7; possibly TRBD1 for D (6 bases). V was trimmed by 0 bases and J by 2 bases, leaving 15 bases between them. The germline CDR1 and CDR2 sequences are SGHRS and YFSETQ. This CDR3 has 16 residues. CDR3 region: CASSLGGQGPTYEQYF. The CDR3 nucleotides read TGCGCCAGCAGCTTGGGAGGGCAGGGGCCGACCTACGAGCAGTACTTC.

This clone was recorded once. V and J are TRBV6-5 and TRBJ2-1; D unresolved. The length of the CDR3 is 13 residues. The germline V gene encodes CDR1 MNHEY and CDR2 SVGAGI. V lost 0 bases and J 6 bases, leaving 6 bases between the germline ends. The CDR3 reads CASSYSPSNEQFF. The CDR3 nucleotides read TGTGCCAGCAGTTACTCGCCTAGCAATGAGCAGTTCTTC.

The chain employs TRBV18 and TRBJ1-2, with 12 positions matching TRBD1. Looked up from germline, CDR1 is KGHSH and CDR2 is LQKENI. V shed 3 bases, J shed 0 bases, and the junction held 20 bases outside the gene matches. The CDR3 runs 22 residues. As DNA, the CDR3 is TGTGCCAGCTCACCGTTACCCGCAGGGTCGGCCGGGACAGGGGGCTCTAACTATGGCTACACCTTC. Amino acids: CASSPLPAGSAGTGGSNYGYTF.

The CDR3 protein is CASSFGTEAFF. CDR3 in DNA: TGCGCCAGCAGCTTCGGGACAGAAGCTTTCTTT. This chain uses TRBV5-1 with TRBJ1-1, with D possibly being TRBD1 (6 bases). V shed 2 bases and J shed 8 bases, with 7 bases lying between them. The V gene's germline CDR1 is SGHRS and CDR2 YFSETQ. The CDR3 totals 11 residues.

The rearrangement uses TRBV19 and TRBJ2-3; maybe TRBD2 (5 bases). The germline V gene has CDR1 LNHDA and CDR2 SQIVND (reference sequence). Trimming stripped 5 bases from V and 8 bases from J, with 14 bases between. This CDR3 region has 13 residues. CDR3 amino acids: CASSSEGRATQYF. DNA for the CDR3: TGTGCCAGTAGTTCCGAGGGCCGGGCTACGCAGTATTTT.

In this sample, this clone turned up a few times. The rearrangement joins TRBV10-3 to TRBJ2-1, with 7 nucleotides matching TRBD2. The junction had 6 bases not matched to a gene; V was cut back by 7 bases and J by 0 bases. The CDR3 consists of 15 residues. Germline V gene sequence: CDR1 ENHRY, CDR2 SYGVKD. Here the CDR3 reads CAIKSRGSSYNEQFF. In DNA, the CDR3 is TGTGCCATCAAATCGCGGGGGAGCTCCTACAATGAGCAGTTCTTC.

The chain employs TRBV15 and TRBJ2-1, with TRBD1 as a possible D gene (6 bases). The germline gives CDR1 LNHNV, CDR2 YYDKDF (reference sequence). V lost 2 bases to trimming and J lost 9 bases, with 11 bases between them. The CDR3 runs 13 residues. The CDR3 protein is CATSRTSGAEQFF. The CDR3 DNA reads TGTGCCACCAGCAGAACGTCAGGGGCTGAGCAGTTCTTC.

The rearrangement uses TRBV10-1 and TRBJ2-5; TRBD1 might be the D (6 bases). TRBJ2-7 explains the end of the DNA better; the J call may be wrong. Germline V gives CDR1 WNHNN, CDR2 SYGVQD (reference sequence). The CDR3 extends over 18 amino acids. DNA of the CDR3: TGCGCCAGCAGTGAGCCGGACAGATTACACCGAGACCTCTACGAGCAGTACTTC. Its translation is CASSEPDRLHRDLYEQYF.

The CDR3, as DNA: TGTGCCAGTAGATATGGGTCGGCGGTATCCTATGGCTACACCTTC. It specifies CASRYGSAVSYGYTF. V usage is TRBV19 and J usage is TRBJ1-2; D remains ambiguous. The CDR3 spans 15 residues. From germline, CDR1 is LNHDA and CDR2 SQIVND (reference sequence). V dropped 6 bases and J dropped 4 bases, with 18 bases sitting between them.

The chain uses TRBV6-1 and TRBJ1-1, with 10 nucleotides matching TRBD1. CDR1 is MNHNS and CDR2 is SASEGT in the germline V gene. The trim removed 8 bases at V and 3 bases at J, leaving 9 bases unmatched. This CDR3 is 15 amino acids long. The chain's CDR3 is CASYKTGTGDTEAFF. CDR3 in DNA: TGTGCCAGCTACAAAACCGGGACAGGGGACACTGAAGCTTTCTTT.

V usage is TRBV7-9 and J usage is TRBJ2-2; 7 nucleotides line up with TRBD1. V lost 5 bases, J lost 1 base, and 4 bases stayed unmatched. This CDR3 comprises 15 residues. Germline lookup yields CDR1 SEHNR and CDR2 FQNEAQ (reference sequence). The CDR3 is CASSARQGNTGELFF. The CDR3 DNA follows: TGTGCCAGCAGCGCCCGACAGGGGAACACCGGGGAGCTGTTTTTT.